This T cell receptor (beta chain) was retrieved from a study of cytotoxic CD8 clonotypes in ibrutinib-treated CLL. Study-wide context: Responses: roughly 25 partial, 2 complete; after median roughly 68 months, about 15 stayed remitted, approximately twelve progressed. Response samples were obtained once patients had received a median 12 months of treatment, range 6 to 36. Study-level points and caveats: Public clonotypes showed up rarely, and on treatment they shrank or held steady. At baseline, clonality was higher than in age-matched healthy donors and correlated with CD8+ counts.

The CDR3 spans 15 residues. V was trimmed by 5 bases and J by 6 bases, leaving 16 bases between them. The germline gives CDR1 SGHTA, CDR2 FQGTGA. Assay: immunoSEQ multiplex PCR; the TCRdb copy retains only in-frame clones and omits some. The table records approximately 140,000 clones, approximately 89% of them present only once. Concerning this clone: Its antigen is currently unknown.

The sequence was obtained from a human donor with chronic lymphocytic leukemia. V gene TRBV7-3 combines with J gene TRBJ2-2; D could derive from TRBD1 or TRBD2 (5 bases each). The sequenced sample was PBMCs, obtained after 12 months of ibrutinib treatment. The CDR3 spells CASSARDRRSGELFF. CDR3 coding DNA: TGTGCCAGCAGCGCCCGGGACCGGCGTTCCGGGGAGCTGTTTTTT.